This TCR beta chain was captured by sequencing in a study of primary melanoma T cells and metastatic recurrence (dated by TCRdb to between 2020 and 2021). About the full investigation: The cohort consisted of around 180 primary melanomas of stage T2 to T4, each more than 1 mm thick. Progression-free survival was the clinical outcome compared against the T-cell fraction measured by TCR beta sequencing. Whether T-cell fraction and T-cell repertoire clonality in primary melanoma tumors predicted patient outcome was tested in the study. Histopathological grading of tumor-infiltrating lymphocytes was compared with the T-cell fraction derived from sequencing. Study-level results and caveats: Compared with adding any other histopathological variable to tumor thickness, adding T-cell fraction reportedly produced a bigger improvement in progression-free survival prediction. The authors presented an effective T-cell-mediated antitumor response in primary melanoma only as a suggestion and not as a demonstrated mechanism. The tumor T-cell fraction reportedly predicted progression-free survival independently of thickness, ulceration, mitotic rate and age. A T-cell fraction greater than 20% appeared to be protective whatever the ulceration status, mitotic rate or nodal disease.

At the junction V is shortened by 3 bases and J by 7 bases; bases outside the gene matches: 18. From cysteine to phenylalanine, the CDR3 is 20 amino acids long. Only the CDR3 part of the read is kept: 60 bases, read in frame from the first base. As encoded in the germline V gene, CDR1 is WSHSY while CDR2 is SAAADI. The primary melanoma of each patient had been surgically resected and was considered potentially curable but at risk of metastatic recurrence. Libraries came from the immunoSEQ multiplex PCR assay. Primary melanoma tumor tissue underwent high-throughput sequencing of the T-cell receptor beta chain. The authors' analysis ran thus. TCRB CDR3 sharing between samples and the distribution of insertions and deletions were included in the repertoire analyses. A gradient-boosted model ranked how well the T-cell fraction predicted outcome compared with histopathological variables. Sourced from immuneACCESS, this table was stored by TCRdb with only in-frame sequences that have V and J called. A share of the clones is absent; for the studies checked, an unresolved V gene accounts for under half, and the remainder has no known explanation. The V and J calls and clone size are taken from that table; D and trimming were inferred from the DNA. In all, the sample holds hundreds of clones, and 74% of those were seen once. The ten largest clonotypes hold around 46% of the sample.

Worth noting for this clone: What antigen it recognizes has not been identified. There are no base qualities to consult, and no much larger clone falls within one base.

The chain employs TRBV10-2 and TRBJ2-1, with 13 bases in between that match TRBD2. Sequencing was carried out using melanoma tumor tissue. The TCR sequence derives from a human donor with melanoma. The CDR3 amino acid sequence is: CASSDRGLAGVRGGRNEQFF. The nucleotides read TGCGCCAGCAGTGATAGAGGACTAGCGGGAGTCCGGGGGGGTAGAAATGAGCAGTTCTTC.